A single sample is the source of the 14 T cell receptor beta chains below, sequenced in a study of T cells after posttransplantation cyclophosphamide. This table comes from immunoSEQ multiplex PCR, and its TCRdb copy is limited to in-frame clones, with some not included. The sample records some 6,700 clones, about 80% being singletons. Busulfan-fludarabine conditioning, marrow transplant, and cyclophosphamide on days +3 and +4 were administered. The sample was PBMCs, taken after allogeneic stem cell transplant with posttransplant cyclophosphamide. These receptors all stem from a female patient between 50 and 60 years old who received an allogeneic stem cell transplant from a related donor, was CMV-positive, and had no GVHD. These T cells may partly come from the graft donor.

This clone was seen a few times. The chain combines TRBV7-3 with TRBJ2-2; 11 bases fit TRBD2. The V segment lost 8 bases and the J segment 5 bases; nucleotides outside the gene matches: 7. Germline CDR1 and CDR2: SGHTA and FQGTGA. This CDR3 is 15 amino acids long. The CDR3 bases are TGTGCCAGCGCATTTAGCGGGAGGGGGACCGGGGAGCTGTTTTTT. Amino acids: CASAFSGRGTGELFF.

CDR3 in DNA: TGCGCCAGCAGCTTGGGCGACTACAACCAGCCCCAGCATTTT. Its protein is CASSLGDYNQPQHF. V usage is TRBV5-1 and J usage is TRBJ1-5; D is ambiguous. V was cut by 0 bases and J by 7 bases, with 11 bases left in between. Germline V gene lookup returns CDR1 SGHRS and CDR2 YFSETQ. The CDR3 is 14 residues long.

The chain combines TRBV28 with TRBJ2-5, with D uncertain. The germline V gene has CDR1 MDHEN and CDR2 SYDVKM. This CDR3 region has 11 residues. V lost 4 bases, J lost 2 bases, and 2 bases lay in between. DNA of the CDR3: TGTGCCAGCAGTTCTCAAGAGACCCAGTACTTC. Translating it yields CASSSQETQYF.

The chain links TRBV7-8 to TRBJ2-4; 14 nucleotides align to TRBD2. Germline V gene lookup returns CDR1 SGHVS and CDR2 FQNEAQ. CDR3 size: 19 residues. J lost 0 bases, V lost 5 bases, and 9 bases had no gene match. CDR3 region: CASSKRLAGGILAKNIQYF. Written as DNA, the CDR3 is TGTGCCAGCAGCAAACGACTAGCGGGGGGGATTCTAGCCAAAAACATTCAGTACTTC.

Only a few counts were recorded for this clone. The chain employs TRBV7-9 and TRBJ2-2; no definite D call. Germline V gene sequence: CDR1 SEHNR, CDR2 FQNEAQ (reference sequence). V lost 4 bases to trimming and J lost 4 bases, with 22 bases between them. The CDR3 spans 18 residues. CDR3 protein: CASSSVQKLSSGTGELFF. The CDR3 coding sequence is TGTGCCAGCAGCTCGGTCCAGAAACTGAGTTCGGGCACCGGGGAGCTGTTTTTT.

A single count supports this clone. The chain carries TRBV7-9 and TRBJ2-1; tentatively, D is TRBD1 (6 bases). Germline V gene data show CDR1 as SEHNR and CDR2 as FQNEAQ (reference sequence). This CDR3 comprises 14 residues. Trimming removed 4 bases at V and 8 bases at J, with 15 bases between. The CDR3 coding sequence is TGTGCCAGCAGCTATCAGGGGTCCACGGATGAGCAGTTCTTC. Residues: CASSYQGSTDEQFF.

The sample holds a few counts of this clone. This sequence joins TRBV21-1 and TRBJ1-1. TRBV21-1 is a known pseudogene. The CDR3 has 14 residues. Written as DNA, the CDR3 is TGTGCCAGCAGCCGGGAGGGGGGCAACACTGAAGCTTTCTTT. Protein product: CASSREGGNTEAFF.

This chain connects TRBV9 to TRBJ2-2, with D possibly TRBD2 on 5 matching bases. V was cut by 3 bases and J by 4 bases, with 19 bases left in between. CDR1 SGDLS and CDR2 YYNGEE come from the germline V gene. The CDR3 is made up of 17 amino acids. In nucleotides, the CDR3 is TGTGCCAGCAGCGGTTCCCCGGACGTACGGGGCACCGGGGAGCTGTTTTTT. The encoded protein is CASSGSPDVRGTGELFF.

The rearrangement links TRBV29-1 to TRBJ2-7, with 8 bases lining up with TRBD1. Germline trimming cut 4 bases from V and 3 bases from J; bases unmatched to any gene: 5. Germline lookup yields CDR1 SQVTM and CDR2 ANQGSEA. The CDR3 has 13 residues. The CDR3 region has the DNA TGCAGCGTTGTTGGGGACAGGTACTACGAGCAGTACTTC. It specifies CSVVGDRYYEQYF.

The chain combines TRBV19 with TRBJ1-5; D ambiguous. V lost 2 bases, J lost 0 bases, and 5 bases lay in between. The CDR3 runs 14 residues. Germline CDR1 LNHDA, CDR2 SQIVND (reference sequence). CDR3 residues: CASSIRDSNQPQHF. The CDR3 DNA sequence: TGTGCCAGTAGTATACGGGATAGCAATCAGCCCCAGCATTTT.

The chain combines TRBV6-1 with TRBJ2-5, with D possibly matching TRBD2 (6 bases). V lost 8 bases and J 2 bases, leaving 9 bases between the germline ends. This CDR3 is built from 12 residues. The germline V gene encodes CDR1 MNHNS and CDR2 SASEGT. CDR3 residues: CASGDFQETQYF. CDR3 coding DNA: TGTGCCAGCGGGGACTTTCAAGAGACCCAGTACTTC.

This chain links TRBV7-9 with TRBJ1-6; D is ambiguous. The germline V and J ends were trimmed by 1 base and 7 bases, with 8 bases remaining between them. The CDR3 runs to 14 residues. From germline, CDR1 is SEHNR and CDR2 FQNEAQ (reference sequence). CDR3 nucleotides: TGTGCCAGCAGCTTAGGAGGGTTGAATTCACCCCTCCACTTT. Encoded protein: CASSLGGLNSPLHF.

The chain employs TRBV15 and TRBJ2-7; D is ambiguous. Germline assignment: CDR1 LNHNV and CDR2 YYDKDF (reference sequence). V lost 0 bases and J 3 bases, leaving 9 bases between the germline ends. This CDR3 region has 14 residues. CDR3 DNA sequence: TGTGCCACCAGCAGAGATAACGGAGTCTACGAGCAGTACTTC. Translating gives CATSRDNGVYEQYF.

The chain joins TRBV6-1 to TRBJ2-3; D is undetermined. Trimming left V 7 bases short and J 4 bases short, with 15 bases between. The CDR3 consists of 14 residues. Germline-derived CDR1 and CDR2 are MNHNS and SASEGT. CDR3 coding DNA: TGTGCCAGCATCCACGGAGCACGGGCAGATACGCAGTATTTT. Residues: CASIHGARADTQYF.